Below, 2 T cell receptor delta chains from the same sample are listed, as sequenced in a study of gamma-delta T cells after stem cell transplantation. TCRdb ran CATT on the RT-PCR reads. The sample yields 12,000 or so delta-chain clones, 1% to 1.5% seen once. Sequencing input: gamma-delta T cells. All receptors come from a human donor. It is not recorded whose cells these are; they may come from a transplant donor.

In its sample, this clone was seen a few times. Since a far larger clone is one base different, this is likely a read error. This sample includes further DNA sequences coding for the same CDR3. The chain is built from TRDV2 and TRDJ1; D uncertain. The germline V gene has CDR1 GEAIGNYY and CDR2 EKD. V lost 3 bases to trimming and J lost 1 base, with 20 bases between them. This CDR3 comprises 17 residues. CDR3 coding DNA: TGTGCCTGTGACCCTCTGGTGGAGCCAAGCGCCACCGATAAACTCATCTTT. It yields the protein CACDPLVEPSATDKLIF.

This clone showed up just a few times. It is likely a read error: a sequence one base away is far more abundant. V usage is TRDV2 and J usage is TRDJ1, with TRDD3 matching over 10 bases. The germline V gene encodes CDR1 GEAIGNYY and CDR2 EKD. The CDR3 totals 16 residues. The DNA of the CDR3 is TGTGCCTGTGGCACCCTCGGGGGGATACGCGAGGGAAAACTCATCTTT. This translates into CACGTLGGIREGKLIF.